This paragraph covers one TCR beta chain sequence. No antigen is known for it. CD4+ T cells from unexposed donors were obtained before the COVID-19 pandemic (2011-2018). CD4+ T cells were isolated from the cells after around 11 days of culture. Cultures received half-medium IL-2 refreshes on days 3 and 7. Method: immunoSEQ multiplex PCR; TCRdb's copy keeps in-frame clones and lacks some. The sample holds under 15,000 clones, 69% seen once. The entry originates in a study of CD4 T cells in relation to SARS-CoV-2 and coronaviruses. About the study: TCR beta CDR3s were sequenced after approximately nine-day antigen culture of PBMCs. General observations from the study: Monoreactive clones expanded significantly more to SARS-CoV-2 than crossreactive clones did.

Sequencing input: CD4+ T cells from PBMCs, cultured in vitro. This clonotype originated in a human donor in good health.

CDR3: CASSRVGQVAGELFF. The DNA for the CDR3 is TGTGCCAGCAGCCGCGTGGGGCAGGTGGCCGGGGAGCTGTTTTTT. The chain recombines TRBV27 with TRBJ2-2; tentatively, D is TRBD1 (5 bases). Germline CDR1 MNHEY, CDR2 SMNVEV (reference sequence). The V gene lost 6 bases and the J gene lost 6 bases, with 17 bases spanning the gap. The CDR3 has 15 amino acids.